This is a list of T cell receptor beta chains from one sample in a study of glioma-infiltrating T cells. TCRdb fed the multiplex PCR reads into MiXCR, producing one record per CDR3 protein. The top ten clones hold over 15% of a sample with 150,000 or so distinct CDR3 sequences, approximately 39% of them seen once. Sequencing was performed on glioma tissue, nonneoplastic brain tissue, or PBMCs (not recorded which). The receptors shown here come from a human donor with low-grade glioma or glioblastoma, undergoing nonglioma brain surgery, or in good health (not recorded which). The CDR3 runs from the conserved cysteine through the conserved F or W. The order of the fields is D gene, clone size, V gene, J gene, CDR3 protein, CDR3 DNA. D genes are given only for firm matches. A row's size may be missing; if present it is once, few, many or a size class.

>NA|NA|TRBV20-1|TRBJ2-7
CSARESYEQYF
TGCAGTGCTAGAGAAAGCTACGAGCAGTACTTC
>TRBD1|few|TRBV7-2|TRBJ2-2
CASSPGTGRTGELFF
TGTGCCAGCAGCCCCGGGACAGGGAGGACCGGGGAGCTGTTTTTT
>TRBD2|NA|TRBV12-3/TRBV12-4|TRBJ2-3
CASSSGTRGTDTQYF
TGTGCCAGCAGTTCCGGGACTAGGGGTACAGATACGCAGTATTTT
>TRBD1|NA|TRBV4-1|TRBJ1-1
CASSQDRTGPNTEAFF
TGCGCCAGCAGCCAAGACCGGACAGGCCCGAACACTGAAGCTTTCTTT
>NA|NA|TRBV4-1|TRBJ2-3
CASSQDGTDTQYF
TGCGCCAGCAGCCAAGATGGCACAGATACGCAGTATTTT
>NA|NA|TRBV20-1|TRBJ2-1
CSARDPARDEQFF
TGCAGTGCTAGAGATCCGGCCAGGGATGAGCAGTTCTTC
>NA|NA|TRBV6-1|TRBJ2-1
CASARDAVGEQFF
TGTGCCAGCGCGCGGGACGCGGTAGGTGAGCAGTTCTTC
>TRBD1|NA|TRBV20-1|TRBJ2-1
CSAMGQNSYNEQFF
TGCAGTGCTATGGGACAGAACTCCTACAATGAGCAGTTCTTC
>NA|few|TRBV7-5|TRBJ2-3
CISVSEAYIGRCTDTQYF
NA
>TRBD1|few|TRBV20-1|TRBJ1-2
CSARFGTGEGYTF
TGCAGTGCTAGATTTGGGACAGGGGAAGGCTACACCTTC
>NA|NA|TRBV10-3|TRBJ2-5
CAIWAGGGQETQYF
TGTGCCATCTGGGCCGGTGGGGGCCAAGAGACCCAGTACTTC
>NA|many|TRBV6-1|TRBJ2-7
CASSRPGDPIEQYF
TGTGCCAGCAGTCGGCCAGGGGACCCCATCGAGCAGTACTTC
>NA|NA|TRBV7-3|TRBJ2-1
CASSLRPTSREQFF
TGTGCCAGCAGCTTAAGGCCGACGAGCAGGGAGCAGTTCTTC
>NA|NA|TRBV6-6|TRBJ2-5
CASSTYGRMVETQYF
TGTGCCAGCAGTACCTACGGGAGAATGGTAGAGACCCAGTACTTC
>NA|NA|TRBV27|TRBJ2-2
CASSRDYSTGELFF
TGTGCCAGCAGCCGAGACTACTCCACCGGGGAGCTGTTTTTT
>NA|NA|TRBV28|TRBJ1-2
CASSPGQSTDGYTF
TGTGCCAGCAGTCCGGGACAATCAACCGACGGCTACACCTTC
>NA|NA|TRBV7-2|TRBJ2-3
CASSSGRAVQIQYF
TGTGCCAGCAGCTCCGGGCGGGCCGTCCAAATACAGTATTTT
>NA|many|TRBV20-1|TRBJ1-1
CSAGVNTEAFF
TGCAGTGCGGGGGTGAACACTGAAGCTTTCTTT
>TRBD2|NA|TRBV27|TRBJ2-1
CASSPWGVAGGTYNEQFF
TGTGCCAGCAGTCCCTGGGGCGTAGCGGGAGGCACCTACAATGAGCAGTTCTTC
>TRBD2|few|TRBV4-1|TRBJ2-4
CASSQAGGSDAGNMNIQYF
TGCGCCAGCAGCCAAGCCGGGGGGTCTGACGCAGGGAATATGAACATTCAGTACTTC
>TRBD2|few|TRBV7-2|TRBJ2-7
CASSFRGGVEQYF
TGTGCCAGCAGCTTTCGCGGGGGGGTCGAGCAGTACTTC
>NA|many|TRBV6-4|TRBJ2-3
CASSEQAGNTDTQYF
TGTGCCAGCAGTGAACAGGCCGGAAACACAGATACGCAGTATTTT
>TRBD1|NA|TRBV6-6|TRBJ1-1
CASSYQGQGPTEAFF
TGTGCCAGCAGTTACCAGGGACAGGGGCCCACTGAAGCTTTCTTT
>NA|many|TRBV6-6|TRBJ1-6
CASSYSIRSYNSPLHF
TGTGCCAGCAGTTACAGTATACGCTCCTATAATTCACCCCTCCACTTT
>TRBD1|NA|TRBV27|TRBJ2-1
CASRSGTGSYNEQFF
TGTGCCAGCAGATCCGGGACAGGGTCCTACAATGAGCAGTTCTTC
>NA|NA|TRBV6-6|TRBJ2-6
CASSYSFESGANVLTF
TGTGCCAGCAGTTACTCGTTCGAGTCTGGGGCCAACGTCCTGACTTTC
>NA|few|TRBV15|TRBJ2-5
CATSRVGGLETQYF
TGTGCCACCAGCAGAGTGGGGGGGCTTGAGACCCAGTACTTC
>NA|NA|TRBV6-2/TRBV6-3|TRBJ1-1
CASQEVSTEAFF
TGTGCCAGCCAGGAAGTTAGCACTGAAGCTTTCTTT
>NA|few|TRBV19|TRBJ1-6
CASTVEGISYNSPLHF
TGTGCCAGTACCGTAGAGGGGATATCCTATAATTCACCCCTCCACTTT
>TRBD1|NA|TRBV7-9|TRBJ2-7
CASSHRDRPYEQYF
TGTGCCAGCAGCCACCGGGACAGGCCCTACGAGCAGTACTTC
>TRBD2|once|TRBV7-2|TRBJ2-5
CASSLGGGPGETQYF
TGTGCCAGCAGCTTGGGGGGAGGGCCGGGAGAGACCCAGTACTTC
>NA|once|TRBV28|TRBJ1-2
CASRTRTVRTGYTF
TGTGCCAGCAGGACCCGAACAGTACGGACTGGCTACACCTTC
>NA|NA|TRBV7-2|TRBJ2-3
CASSSLSPVGMQYF
TGTGCCAGCAGCTCCCTCTCCCCAGTAGGGATGCAGTATTTT
>TRBD2|NA|TRBV4-1|TRBJ2-5
CASSQHSGRALETQYF
TGCGCCAGCAGCCAACATAGCGGGAGGGCCTTGGAGACCCAGTACTTC
>NA|NA|TRBV6-1|TRBJ2-1
CASRSRGTSSYNEQFF
TGTGCCAGCAGGAGCAGGGGTACTAGTTCCTACAATGAGCAGTTCTTC
>NA|NA|TRBV12-3/TRBV12-4|TRBJ1-5
CASSLMHVYHPQHF
TGTGCCAGCAGTTTAATGCATGTTTATCATCCCCAGCATTTT
>NA|few|TRBV13|TRBJ2-3
CASIAAETSTDTQYF
TGTGCCAGCATCGCAGCGGAGACTAGCACAGATACGCAGTATTTT
>NA|NA|TRBV3-1|TRBJ2-3
CASSQGHGATQYF
TGTGCCAGCAGCCAAGGGCACGGGGCTACGCAGTATTTT
>TRBD2|once|TRBV6-2/TRBV6-3|TRBJ2-7
CASHNLAGGLEQYF
TGTGCCAGCCACAACCTAGCGGGAGGCCTGGAGCAGTACTTC
>NA|NA|TRBV28|TRBJ1-2
CASSSGGRSYGYTF
TGTGCCAGCAGTTCCGGGGGCAGGAGTTATGGCTACACCTTC
>TRBD2|NA|TRBV4-2|TRBJ2-7
CASSQEMTSGTIWYEQYF
TGTGCCAGCAGCCAAGAAATGACTAGCGGGACAATATGGTACGAGCAGTACTTC
>TRBD1|NA|TRBV19|TRBJ2-1
CAISNPGQGWNEQFF
TGTGCCATTTCCAACCCGGGACAGGGGTGGAATGAGCAGTTCTTC
>NA|NA|TRBV18|TRBJ1-1
CASSQGRDTKAFF
TGTGCCAGCTCACAGGGGAGGGACACTAAAGCTTTCTTT
>TRBD1|NA|TRBV4-1|TRBJ2-7
CASSQHRGEVYEQYF
TGCGCCAGCAGCCAACACAGGGGGGAGGTTTACGAGCAGTACTTC
>NA|few|TRBV4-3|TRBJ1-5
CASSQDRQINQPQHF
TGCGCCAGCAGCCAAGATCGTCAGATCAATCAGCCCCAGCATTTT
>NA|NA|TRBV19|TRBJ2-4
CASSQGTGRFDKNIQYF
TGTGCCAGTAGTCAAGGTACCGGCCGTTTCGACAAAAACATTCAGTACTTC